The TCR beta chain under discussion was sequenced for a study of CD8 T cells in Susac syndrome. With random hexamers, reverse transcription was performed on about 0.5 to 1 ug of RNA. TCRdb passed the immunoSEQ multiplex PCR reads through MiXCR, listing each CDR3 protein once. The repertoire holds 100,000 to 150,000 distinct CDR3 sequences, with approximately 96% as singletons. This CDR3 is built from 18 residues. Trimming cost V 5 bases and J 0 bases; bases outside gene matches: 13. The germline gives CDR1 PRHDT, CDR2 FYEKMQ (reference sequence). The sample consisted of CD8+ T cells from PBMCs. The clonotype was recovered from a human donor with Susac syndrome. V usage is TRBV13 and J usage is TRBJ2-3, with 8 nucleotides matching TRBD1. The CDR3 nucleotides are TGTGCCAGCAGCGGGGCCATAGGGACAGGAGAAAGCACAGATACGCAGTATTTT. It yields the protein CASSGAIGTGESTDTQYF.